The clone carrying this T cell receptor (beta chain) was seen repeatedly, ten times or more. The antigen is not known. The data were obtained in a study of human T cells and chemical hapten exposure. Study-wide background: Patch tests put 0.01% DPC on the upper back, and the results were checked at 6 days. General study findings and limits: PT1 expanded TCR numbers tracked positively with patch test score.

The time point was: patch test 2, 6 weeks after DPC sensitization. Treatment given: therapeutic diphenylcyclopropenone sensitization with weekly scalp DPC. The V end lost 4 bases, the J end lost 2 bases, and 12 bases lay between the germline ends. The CDR3 has 14 residues. Germline CDR1 SGHRS, CDR2 YFSETQ. Via MiXCR, TCRdb re-called the RACE reads, giving one row per CDR3 protein. The table lists about 73,000 distinct CDR3 sequences, approximately 9% of them singletons. The TCR comes from a woman aged 50 to 65 with alopecia areata. Some clones in this sample may be carry-over from other donors' samples. Here the sequenced sample was whole blood, taken in connection with sensitization to the hapten diphenylcyclopropenone (DPC). The chain recombines TRBV5-1 with TRBJ1-1, with D possibly TRBD1 on 5 matching bases. This CDR3 is CASSAGLRNTEAFF. CDR3 bases: TGCGCCAGCAGCGCGGGACTGCGAAACACTGAAGCTTTCTTT.